A selection of T cell receptor beta chains follows, all from one sample in a study of T-cell memory formation after mild COVID-19. TCRdb analysed the 5' RACE reads with MiXCR anew, one entry per CDR3 protein. Among fewer than 250,000 distinct CDR3 sequences listed, around 25% were seen once. Sequenced sample: PBMCs or a T cell subset sorted from them (not recorded which). These receptors originate from an adult woman who had mild COVID-19 (a few samples of this study predate the infection). Cell type and time point are not known. The CDR3 runs from the conserved cysteine through the conserved F or W. D genes are given only for firm matches. Some rows mark clone size as missing; the rest say once, few, many or name a class of expanded clone.

d_gene: .; v_gene: TRBV6-5; abundance: .; j_gene: TRBJ1-2; CDR3aa: CASREPGGNYGYTF; CDR3nt: TGTGCCAGCAGAGAACCTGGGGGAAACTATGGCTACACCTTC
d_gene: TRBD1; v_gene: TRBV20-1; abundance: few; j_gene: TRBJ1-3; CDR3aa: CSARDSTGAYSGNTIYF; CDR3nt: TGCAGTGCTAGAGATTCGACAGGGGCCTACTCTGGAAACACCATATATTTT
d_gene: TRBD1; v_gene: TRBV12-3/TRBV12-4; abundance: .; j_gene: TRBJ2-7; CDR3aa: CASGGQGYEQYF; CDR3nt: TGTGCCAGCGGCGGACAGGGGTACGAGCAGTACTTC
d_gene: TRBD1; v_gene: TRBV20-1; abundance: few; j_gene: TRBJ2-7; CDR3aa: CSATRQGASEQYF; CDR3nt: TGCAGTGCTACCCGACAGGGGGCGAGCGAGCAGTACTTC
d_gene: TRBD1; v_gene: TRBV20-1; abundance: .; j_gene: TRBJ1-1; CDR3aa: CSATGQGTGNTEAFF; CDR3nt: TGCAGTGCTACCGGACAGGGCACCGGGAACACTGAAGCTTTCTTT
d_gene: TRBD1; v_gene: TRBV7-9; abundance: .; j_gene: TRBJ2-1; CDR3aa: CASSLRGHEQFF; CDR3nt: TGTGCCAGCAGCTTAAGGGGGCATGAGCAGTTCTTC
d_gene: TRBD1; v_gene: TRBV20-1; abundance: .; j_gene: TRBJ1-6; CDR3aa: CSANKGQSGSPLHF; CDR3nt: TGCAGTGCTAACAAGGGACAGTCTGGCTCACCCCTCCACTTT
d_gene: .; v_gene: TRBV6-5; abundance: few; j_gene: TRBJ2-1; CDR3aa: CAAGYNEQFF; CDR3nt: TGTGCTGCGGGATACAATGAGCAGTTCTTC
d_gene: .; v_gene: TRBV5-1; abundance: many; j_gene: TRBJ2-2; CDR3aa: CASTGESGTGELFF; CDR3nt: TGCGCCAGTACGGGGGAGTCCGGCACCGGGGAGCTGTTTTTT
d_gene: .; v_gene: TRBV7-8; abundance: .; j_gene: TRBJ2-7; CDR3aa: CASSSQSLPTEQYF; CDR3nt: TGTGCCAGCAGCTCCCAGTCGCTTCCGACCGAGCAGTACTTC
d_gene: TRBD2; v_gene: TRBV7-3; abundance: few; j_gene: TRBJ2-1; CDR3aa: CASSQDGRGYNEQFF; CDR3nt: TGTGCCAGCAGCCAAGACGGGAGGGGATACAATGAGCAGTTCTTC
d_gene: .; v_gene: TRBV5-1; abundance: .; j_gene: TRBJ1-1; CDR3aa: CASSLAWQGTGTEAFF; CDR3nt: TGCGCCAGCAGCTTGGCCTGGCAGGGGACTGGGACTGAAGCTTTCTTT
d_gene: TRBD2; v_gene: TRBV9; abundance: few; j_gene: TRBJ2-7; CDR3aa: CASSVDSGATYEQYF; CDR3nt: TGTGCCAGCAGCGTAGACAGCGGGGCCACCTACGAGCAGTACTTC
d_gene: TRBD1; v_gene: TRBV3-1; abundance: .; j_gene: TRBJ2-2; CDR3aa: CASSQEDRAASTGELFF; CDR3nt: TGTGCCAGCAGCCAAGAGGACAGGGCGGCGTCAACCGGGGAGCTGTTTTTT
d_gene: TRBD2; v_gene: TRBV6-4; abundance: many; j_gene: TRBJ2-1; CDR3aa: CASSPGLAGDRAGQFF; CDR3nt: TGTGCCAGCAGTCCCGGGCTAGCGGGGGACCGCGCTGGGCAGTTCTTC
d_gene: .; v_gene: TRBV4-3; abundance: .; j_gene: TRBJ1-4; CDR3aa: CASSQDPGQSTNEKLFF; CDR3nt: TGCGCCAGCAGCCAAGATCCTGGACAGTCAACTAATGAAAAACTGTTTTTT
d_gene: TRBD1; v_gene: TRBV19; abundance: .; j_gene: TRBJ2-6; CDR3aa: CASSRGQGASGANVLTF; CDR3nt: TGTGCCAGTAGTAGAGGACAGGGGGCTTCTGGGGCCAACGTCCTGACTTTC
d_gene: .; v_gene: TRBV20-1; abundance: few; j_gene: TRBJ1-6; CDR3aa: CSASQGLSSYNSPLHF; CDR3nt: TGCAGTGCTAGTCAGGGTTTGAGCTCCTATAATTCACCCCTCCACTTT
d_gene: .; v_gene: TRBV20-1; abundance: .; j_gene: TRBJ1-5; CDR3aa: CSAKGDSNQPQHF; CDR3nt: TGCAGTGCTAAGGGGGATAGCAATCAGCCCCAGCATTTT
d_gene: TRBD2; v_gene: TRBV24-1; abundance: .; j_gene: TRBJ2-5; CDR3aa: CATSDFGRGEQETQYF; CDR3nt: TGTGCCACCAGTGATTTTGGTCGGGGGGAACAAGAGACCCAGTACTTC
d_gene: .; v_gene: TRBV18; abundance: few; j_gene: TRBJ1-4; CDR3aa: CASSPRTATGGKLFF; CDR3nt: TGTGCCAGCTCACCAAGGACAGCTACCGGGGGAAAACTGTTTTTT
d_gene: .; v_gene: TRBV7-9; abundance: many; j_gene: TRBJ2-2; CDR3aa: CASSLGAGELFF; CDR3nt: TGTGCCAGCAGCTTAGGGGCCGGGGAGCTGTTTTTT
d_gene: .; v_gene: TRBV7-9; abundance: .; j_gene: TRBJ1-2; CDR3aa: CASSPTLRDGYTF; CDR3nt: TGTGCCAGCAGCCCAACCCTCCGAGATGGCTACACCTTC
d_gene: TRBD2; v_gene: TRBV20-1; abundance: few; j_gene: TRBJ2-1; CDR3aa: CSAEGTSGGNNEQFF; CDR3nt: TGCAGTGCGGAAGGGACTAGCGGGGGGAACAATGAGCAGTTCTTC
d_gene: .; v_gene: TRBV27; abundance: .; j_gene: TRBJ1-3; CDR3aa: CASSFAGSGNTIYF; CDR3nt: TGTGCCAGCAGTTTCGCGGGCTCTGGAAACACCATATATTTT
d_gene: .; v_gene: TRBV9; abundance: few; j_gene: TRBJ2-7; CDR3aa: CASSVVPGDLYEQYF; CDR3nt: TGTGCCAGCAGCGTAGTGCCAGGGGACCTCTACGAGCAGTACTTC
d_gene: .; v_gene: TRBV18; abundance: .; j_gene: TRBJ1-1; CDR3aa: CASRPPGVMDTEAFF; CDR3nt: TGTGCCAGCCGCCCTCCGGGAGTCATGGACACTGAAGCTTTCTTT
d_gene: .; v_gene: TRBV9; abundance: many; j_gene: TRBJ2-5; CDR3aa: CASSVPQGTQETQYF; CDR3nt: TGTGCCAGCAGCGTACCACAGGGAACCCAAGAGACCCAGTACTTC
d_gene: .; v_gene: TRBV5-1; abundance: few; j_gene: TRBJ2-2; CDR3aa: CASSLRTDPGTGELFF; CDR3nt: TGCGCCAGCAGTTTGAGGACAGATCCGGGTACCGGGGAGCTGTTTTTT
d_gene: TRBD1; v_gene: TRBV5-4; abundance: .; j_gene: TRBJ2-5; CDR3aa: CASWGQSQETQYF; CDR3nt: TGTGCCAGTTGGGGACAGTCGCAAGAGACCCAGTACTTC
d_gene: .; v_gene: TRBV20-1; abundance: few; j_gene: TRBJ1-4; CDR3aa: CSAPKGTTNEKLFF; CDR3nt: TGCAGTGCTCCCAAGGGCACAACTAATGAAAAACTGTTTTTT
d_gene: .; v_gene: TRBV6-1; abundance: .; j_gene: TRBJ1-6; CDR3aa: CASRKDTLLGSPLHF; CDR3nt: TGTGCCAGCAGGAAGGACACCTTACTAGGTTCACCCCTCCACTTT
d_gene: .; v_gene: TRBV19; abundance: .; j_gene: TRBJ1-1; CDR3aa: CASSISGRTEAFF; CDR3nt: TGTGCCAGTAGTATATCAGGGCGCACTGAAGCTTTCTTT
d_gene: .; v_gene: TRBV20-1; abundance: .; j_gene: TRBJ1-3; CDR3aa: CSARGGVSGNTIYF; CDR3nt: TGCAGTGCTAGAGGAGGGGTCTCTGGAAACACCATATATTTT
d_gene: .; v_gene: TRBV7-9; abundance: .; j_gene: TRBJ1-2; CDR3aa: CASSLANEIGYTF; CDR3nt: TGTGCCAGCAGCTTAGCGAACGAGATCGGCTACACCTTC